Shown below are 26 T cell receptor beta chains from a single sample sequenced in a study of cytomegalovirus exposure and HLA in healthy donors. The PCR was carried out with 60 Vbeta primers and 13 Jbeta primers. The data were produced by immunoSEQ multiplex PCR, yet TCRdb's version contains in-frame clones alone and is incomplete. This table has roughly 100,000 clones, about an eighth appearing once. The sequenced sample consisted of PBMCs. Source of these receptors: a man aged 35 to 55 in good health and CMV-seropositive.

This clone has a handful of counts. The CDR3 protein is CASLQGGPNEQYF. The CDR3 nucleotides read TGTGCCAGCCTCCAGGGGGGCCCCAACGAGCAGTACTTC. The chain employs TRBV6-5 and TRBJ2-7, with D possibly matching TRBD1 (7 bases). Germline V gene data show CDR1 as MNHEY and CDR2 as SVGAGI. This CDR3 comprises 13 residues. V was shortened by 8 bases and J by 5 bases, with 16 bases between the two germline ends.

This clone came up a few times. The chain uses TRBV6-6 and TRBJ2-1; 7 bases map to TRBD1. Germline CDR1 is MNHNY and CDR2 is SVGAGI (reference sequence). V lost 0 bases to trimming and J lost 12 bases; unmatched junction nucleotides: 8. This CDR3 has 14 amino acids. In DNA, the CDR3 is TGTGCCAGCAGTTACTCGCTGCTTGGGGACAGGCAGTTCTTC. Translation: CASSYSLLGDRQFF.

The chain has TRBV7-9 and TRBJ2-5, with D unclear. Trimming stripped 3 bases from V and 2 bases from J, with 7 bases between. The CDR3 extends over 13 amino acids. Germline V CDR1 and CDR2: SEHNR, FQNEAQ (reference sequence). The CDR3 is CASSFTTQETQYF. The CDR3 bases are TGTGCCAGCAGCTTTACCACTCAAGAGACCCAGTACTTC.

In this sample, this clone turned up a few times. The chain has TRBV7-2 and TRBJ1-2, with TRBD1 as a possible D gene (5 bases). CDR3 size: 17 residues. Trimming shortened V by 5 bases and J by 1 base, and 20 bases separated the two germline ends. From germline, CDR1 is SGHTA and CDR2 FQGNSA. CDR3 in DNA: TGTGCCAGCAGCCCCGAGGGGAGGGTTACCGATAACTATGGCTACACCTTC. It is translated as CASSPEGRVTDNYGYTF.

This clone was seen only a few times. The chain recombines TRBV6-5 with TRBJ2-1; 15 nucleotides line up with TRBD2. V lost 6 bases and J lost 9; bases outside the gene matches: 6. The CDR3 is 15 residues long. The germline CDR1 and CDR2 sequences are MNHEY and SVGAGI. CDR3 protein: CASRQGLAGGSEQFF. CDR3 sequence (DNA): TGTGCCAGCAGACAAGGACTAGCGGGAGGGAGTGAGCAGTTCTTC.

The CDR3 here is CASSLGGGYPSGANVLTF. For the CDR3, the DNA is TGCGCCAGCAGCTTGGGAGGGGGTTACCCCTCTGGGGCCAACGTCCTGACTTTC. The chain joins TRBV5-1 to TRBJ2-6; D perhaps matches TRBD1 (6 bases). Germline V gives CDR1 SGHRS, CDR2 YFSETQ. Trimming stripped 0 bases from V and 0 bases from J, with 13 bases between. This CDR3 comprises 18 residues. The full variable domain, with the rest looked up from reference TRBV5-1 and TRBJ2-6, is KAGVTQTPRYLIKTRGQQVTLSCSPISGHRSVSWYQQTPGQGLQFLFEYFSETQRNKGNFPGRFSGRQFSNSRSEMNVSTLELGDSALYLCASSLGGGYPSGANVLTFGAGSRLTVL.

The CDR3 spells CASSVNSNQPQHF. CDR3 nucleotides: TGTGCCAGCAGTGTCAATAGCAATCAGCCCCAGCATTTT. The chain has TRBV27 and TRBJ1-5, with D unresolved. Germline CDR1 MNHEY, CDR2 SMNVEV (reference sequence). Trimming pared 5 bases from V and 0 bases from J, leaving 5 bases between. This CDR3 has 13 amino acids.

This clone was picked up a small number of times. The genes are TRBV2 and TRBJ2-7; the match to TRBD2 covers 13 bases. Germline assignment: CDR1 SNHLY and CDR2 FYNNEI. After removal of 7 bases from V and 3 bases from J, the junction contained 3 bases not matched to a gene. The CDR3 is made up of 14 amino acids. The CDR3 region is CASMGLAGNYEQYF. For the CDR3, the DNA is TGTGCCAGCATGGGACTAGCGGGGAACTACGAGCAGTACTTC. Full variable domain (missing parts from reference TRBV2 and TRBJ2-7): EPEVTQTPSHQVTQMGQEVILRCVPISNHLYFYWYRQILGQKVEFLVSFYNNEISEKSEIFDDQFSVERPDGSNFTLKIRSTKLEDSAMYFCASMGLAGNYEQYFGPGTRLTVT.

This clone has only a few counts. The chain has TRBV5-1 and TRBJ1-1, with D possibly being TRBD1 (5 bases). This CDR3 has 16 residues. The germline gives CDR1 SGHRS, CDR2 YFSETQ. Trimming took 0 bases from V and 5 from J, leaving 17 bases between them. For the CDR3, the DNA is TGCGCCAGCAGCTTGGTCGGGGGGATGTCGGGTACTGAAGCTTTCTTT. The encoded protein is CASSLVGGMSGTEAFF.

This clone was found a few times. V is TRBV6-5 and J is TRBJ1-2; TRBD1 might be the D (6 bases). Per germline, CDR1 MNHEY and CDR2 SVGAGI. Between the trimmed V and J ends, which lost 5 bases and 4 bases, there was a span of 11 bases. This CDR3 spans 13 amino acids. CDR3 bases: TGTGCCAGCAGTCCTACAGGGACCTATGGCTACACCTTC. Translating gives CASSPTGTYGYTF.

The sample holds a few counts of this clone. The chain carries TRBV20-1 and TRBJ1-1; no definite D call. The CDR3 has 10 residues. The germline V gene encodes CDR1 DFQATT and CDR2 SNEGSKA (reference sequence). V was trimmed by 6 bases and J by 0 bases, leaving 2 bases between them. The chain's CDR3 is CSAMNTEAFF. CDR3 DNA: TGCAGTGCCATGAACACTGAAGCTTTCTTT.

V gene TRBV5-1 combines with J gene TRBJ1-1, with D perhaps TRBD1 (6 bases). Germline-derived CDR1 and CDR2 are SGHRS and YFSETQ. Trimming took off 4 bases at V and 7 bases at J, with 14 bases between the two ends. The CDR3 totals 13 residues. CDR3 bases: TGCGCCAGCAGCGTGATACAGGGCATTGAAGCTTTCTTT. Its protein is CASSVIQGIEAFF.

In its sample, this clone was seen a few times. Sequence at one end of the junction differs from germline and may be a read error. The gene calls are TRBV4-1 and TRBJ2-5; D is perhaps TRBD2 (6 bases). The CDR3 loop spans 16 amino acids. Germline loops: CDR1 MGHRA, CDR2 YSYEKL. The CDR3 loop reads CASSEEAGISGRREYF. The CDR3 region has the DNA TGCGCCAGCAGCGAAGAGGCCGGGATTAGCGGCCGACGGGAGTACTTC.

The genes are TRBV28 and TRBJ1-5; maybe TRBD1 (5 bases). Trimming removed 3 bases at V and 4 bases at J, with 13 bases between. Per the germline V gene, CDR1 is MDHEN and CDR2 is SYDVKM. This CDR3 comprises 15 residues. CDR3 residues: CASSLIGRGNQPQHF. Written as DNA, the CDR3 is TGTGCCAGCAGTTTGATTGGTAGGGGAAATCAGCCCCAGCATTTT.

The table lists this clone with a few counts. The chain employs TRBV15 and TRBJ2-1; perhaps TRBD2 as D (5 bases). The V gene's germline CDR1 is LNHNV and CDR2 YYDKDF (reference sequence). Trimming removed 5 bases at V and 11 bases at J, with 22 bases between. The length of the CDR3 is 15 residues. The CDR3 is CATSEDYKQGGKQFF. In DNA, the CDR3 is TGTGCCACCAGCGAGGATTATAAACAAGGAGGCAAGCAGTTCTTC.

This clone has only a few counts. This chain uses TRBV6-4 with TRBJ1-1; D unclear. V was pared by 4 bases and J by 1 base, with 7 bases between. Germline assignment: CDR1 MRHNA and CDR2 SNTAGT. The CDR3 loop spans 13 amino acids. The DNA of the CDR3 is TGTGCCAGCAGTGTGTTCAGGAACACTGAAGCTTTCTTT. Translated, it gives CASSVFRNTEAFF.

This chain's CDR3 is CASLGTGGDQPQHF. CDR3 DNA: TGTGCCAGCCTTGGGACAGGGGGAGATCAGCCCCAGCATTTT. The rearrangement uses TRBV2 and TRBJ1-5; TRBD1 matches at 11 bases. From germline, CDR1 is SNHLY and CDR2 FYNNEI. After removal of 8 bases from V and 5 bases from J, the junction contained 5 bases not matched to a gene. CDR3 size: 14 residues.

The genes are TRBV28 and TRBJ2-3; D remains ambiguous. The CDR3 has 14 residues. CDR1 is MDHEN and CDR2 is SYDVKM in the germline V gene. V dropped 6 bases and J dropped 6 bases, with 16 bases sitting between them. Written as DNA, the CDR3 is TGTGCCAGCAGGAGACATGTATCACGGGATACGCAGTATTTT. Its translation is CASRRHVSRDTQYF.

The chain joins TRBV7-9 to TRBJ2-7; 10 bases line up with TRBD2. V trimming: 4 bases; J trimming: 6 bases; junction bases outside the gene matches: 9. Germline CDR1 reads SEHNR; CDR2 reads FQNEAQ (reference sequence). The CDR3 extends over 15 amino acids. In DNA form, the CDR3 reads TGTGCCAGCAGCTACCTAGCGGGAGAAGTGGGCGAGCAGTACTTC. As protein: CASSYLAGEVGEQYF.

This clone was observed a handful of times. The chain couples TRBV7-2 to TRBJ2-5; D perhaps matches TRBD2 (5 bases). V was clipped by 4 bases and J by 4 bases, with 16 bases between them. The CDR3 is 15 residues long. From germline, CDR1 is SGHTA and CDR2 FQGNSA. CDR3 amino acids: CASSSSEIEGETQYF. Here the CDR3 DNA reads TGTGCCAGCAGCTCCTCTGAGATCGAGGGAGAGACCCAGTACTTC.

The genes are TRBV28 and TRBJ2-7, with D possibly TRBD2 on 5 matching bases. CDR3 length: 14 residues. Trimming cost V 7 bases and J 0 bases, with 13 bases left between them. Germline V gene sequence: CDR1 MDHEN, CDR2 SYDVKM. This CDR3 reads CASTSVGSSYEQYF. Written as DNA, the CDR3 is TGTGCCAGCACCTCAGTTGGGAGCTCCTACGAGCAGTACTTC.

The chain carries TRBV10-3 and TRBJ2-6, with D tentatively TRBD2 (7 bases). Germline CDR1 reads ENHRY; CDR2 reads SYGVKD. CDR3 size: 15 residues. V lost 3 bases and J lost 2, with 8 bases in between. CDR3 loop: CAISEGGAGANVLTF. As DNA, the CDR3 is TGTGCCATCAGTGAAGGGGGGGCTGGGGCCAACGTCCTGACTTTC.

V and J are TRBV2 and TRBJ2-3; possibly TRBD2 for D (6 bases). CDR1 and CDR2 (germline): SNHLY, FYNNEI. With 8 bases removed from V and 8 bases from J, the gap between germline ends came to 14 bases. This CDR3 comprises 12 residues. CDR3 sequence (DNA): TGTGCCAGCGGGGGACTCTACGGTACGCAGTATTTT. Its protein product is CASGGLYGTQYF.

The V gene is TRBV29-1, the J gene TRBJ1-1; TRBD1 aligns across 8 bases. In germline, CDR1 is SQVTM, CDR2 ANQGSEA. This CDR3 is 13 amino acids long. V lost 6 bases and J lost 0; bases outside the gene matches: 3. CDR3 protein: CSVPTGVNTEAFF. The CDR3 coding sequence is TGCAGCGTGCCGACAGGGGTGAACACTGAAGCTTTCTTT.

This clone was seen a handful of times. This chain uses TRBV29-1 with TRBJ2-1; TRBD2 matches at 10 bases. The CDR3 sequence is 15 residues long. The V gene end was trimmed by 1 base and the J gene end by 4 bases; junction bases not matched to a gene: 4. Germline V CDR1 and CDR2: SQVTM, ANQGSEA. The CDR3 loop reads CSVEGTSGKYNEQFF. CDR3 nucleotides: TGCAGCGTTGAAGGGACTAGCGGAAAGTACAATGAGCAGTTCTTC.

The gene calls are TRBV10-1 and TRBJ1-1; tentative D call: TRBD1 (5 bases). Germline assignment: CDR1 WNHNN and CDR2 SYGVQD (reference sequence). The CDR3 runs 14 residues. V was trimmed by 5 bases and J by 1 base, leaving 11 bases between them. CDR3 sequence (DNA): TGCGCCAGCAGTCCGACAGCGCGGAACACTGAAGCTTTCTTT. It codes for CASSPTARNTEAFF.